This T cell receptor (beta chain) was identified in a study of identical twins. This clonotype has only a few counts. Each CDR3 protein is one row after TCRdb ran MiXCR on the 5' RACE reads. The table has some 590,000 distinct CDR3 sequences, roughly 9.9% seen once. In addition, the sample was reused for a study of yellow fever vaccine responses in identical twins.

The sequence came from a woman between 18 and 29 years old in good health. The material sequenced was PBMCs.

The chain's CDR3 is CSATRLAIITDTQYF. CDR3 nucleotides: TGCAGTGCCACTAGACTAGCGATAATCACAGATACGCAGTATTTT. The chain is built from TRBV20-1 and TRBJ2-3, with 8 bases identical to TRBD2. The CDR3 covers 15 residues. The V segment lost 6 bases and the J segment 2 bases; nucleotides outside the gene matches: 10. Germline V CDR1 and CDR2: DFQATT, SNEGSKA (reference sequence).